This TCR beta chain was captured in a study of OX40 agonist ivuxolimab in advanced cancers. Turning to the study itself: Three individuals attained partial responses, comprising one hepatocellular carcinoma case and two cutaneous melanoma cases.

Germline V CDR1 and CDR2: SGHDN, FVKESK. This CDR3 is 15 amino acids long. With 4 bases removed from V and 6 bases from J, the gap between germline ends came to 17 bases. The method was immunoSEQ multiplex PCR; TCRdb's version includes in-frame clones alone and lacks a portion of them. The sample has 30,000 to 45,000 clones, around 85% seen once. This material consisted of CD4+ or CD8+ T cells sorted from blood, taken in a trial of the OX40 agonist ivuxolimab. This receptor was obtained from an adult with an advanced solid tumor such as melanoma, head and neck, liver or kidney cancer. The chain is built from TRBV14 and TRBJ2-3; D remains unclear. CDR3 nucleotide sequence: TGTGCCAGCAGCCTGGTTGGTAACCCAATGGATACGCAGTATTTT. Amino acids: CASSLVGNPMDTQYF.